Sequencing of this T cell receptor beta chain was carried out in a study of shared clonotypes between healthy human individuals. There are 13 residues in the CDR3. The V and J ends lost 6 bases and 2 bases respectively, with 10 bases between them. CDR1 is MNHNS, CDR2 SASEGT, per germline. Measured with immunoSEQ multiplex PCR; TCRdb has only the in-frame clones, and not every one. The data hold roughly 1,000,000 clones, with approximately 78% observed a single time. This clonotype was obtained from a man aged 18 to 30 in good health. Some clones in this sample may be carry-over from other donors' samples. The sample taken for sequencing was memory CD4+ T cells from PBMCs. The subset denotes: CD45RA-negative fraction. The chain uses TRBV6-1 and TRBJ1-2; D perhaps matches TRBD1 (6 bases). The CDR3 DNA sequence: TGTGCCAGCAGGATCACAGGGAACTATGGCTACACCTTC. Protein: CASRITGNYGYTF.